These 23 T cell receptor beta chains share one sample of origin, sequenced in a study of cytomegalovirus exposure and HLA in healthy donors. The PCR contained 60 Vbeta and 13 Jbeta primers. Measured with immunoSEQ multiplex PCR; TCRdb has only the in-frame clones, and not every one. The sample shows about 190,000 clones, and around 0.95% sits with its ten largest clones. The specimen was PBMCs. The receptors were sampled from a woman aged 25-40 years in good health and CMV-seropositive.

J is TRBJ1-3 and V is TRBV5-1, with D unclear. V lost 1 base and J lost 3, with 8 bases in between. CDR3 length: 14 residues. Germline V gene lookup returns CDR1 SGHRS and CDR2 YFSETQ. The CDR3 loop is CASSLTARGNTIYF. The CDR3 DNA is TGCGCCAGCAGCTTGACTGCACGTGGAAACACCATATATTTT.

This sequence joins TRBV5-1 and TRBJ2-2; D might be TRBD1 (6 bases). Trimming took off 0 bases at V and 3 bases at J, with 6 bases between the two ends. Germline CDR1 reads SGHRS; CDR2 reads YFSETQ. The CDR3 is 14 residues long. The CDR3 loop is CASSLGQDTGELFF. The CDR3 DNA sequence: TGCGCCAGCAGCTTGGGACAGGACACCGGGGAGCTGTTTTTT.

This chain uses TRBV5-1 with TRBJ2-2, with 12 bases that match TRBD1. This CDR3 spans 19 amino acids. Germline V gives CDR1 SGHRS, CDR2 YFSETQ. The junction had 11 bases not matched to a gene; V was cut back by 2 bases and J by 3 bases. The CDR3 coding sequence is TGCGCCAGCAGCTTCCCGGGACAGGGGGCGAAAGCATACACCGGGGAGCTGTTTTTT. Translating gives CASSFPGQGAKAYTGELFF.

The rearrangement joins TRBV10-3 to TRBJ2-3; 15 bases are shared with TRBD2. J lost 1 base, V lost 3 bases, and 5 bases had no gene match. The germline V gene has CDR1 ENHRY and CDR2 SYGVKD. This CDR3 is built from 18 residues. The CDR3 DNA reads TGTGCCATCAGTGACTGGACTAGCGGGGGGGCTGGCACAGATACGCAGTATTTT. Amino acid sequence: CAISDWTSGGAGTDTQYF.

The chain combines TRBV2 with TRBJ2-1, with D tentatively TRBD1 (6 bases). Germline loops: CDR1 SNHLY, CDR2 FYNNEI. V dropped 7 bases and J dropped 0 bases, with 13 bases sitting between them. CDR3 size: 15 residues. Here the CDR3 reads CASTRQVGSYNEQFF. CDR3 sequence (DNA): TGTGCCAGCACTAGACAGGTTGGCTCCTACAATGAGCAGTTCTTC.

The V gene is TRBV5-5, the J gene TRBJ1-3; D may be TRBD1 (6 bases). Germline lookup yields CDR1 SGHKS and CDR2 YYEKEE (reference sequence). CDR3 length: 14 amino acids. Trimming cost V 1 base and J 8 bases, with 13 bases left between them. The CDR3 DNA is TGTGCCAGCAGCTTGTTACAGGGCAGGGACACCATATATTTT. Residues: CASSLLQGRDTIYF.

The genes are TRBV6-1 and TRBJ1-2, with 7 positions matching TRBD1. The junction had 11 bases not matched to a gene; V was cut back by 0 bases and J by 4 bases. Germline values: CDR1 MNHNS, CDR2 SASEGT. CDR3 length equals 17 residues. The CDR3 loop is CASSEALMTGRSYGYTF. DNA of the CDR3: TGTGCCAGCAGTGAAGCCCTAATGACAGGGCGTTCCTATGGCTACACCTTC.

This chain joins TRBV5-1 and TRBJ2-1; D uncertain. The CDR3 has 14 amino acids. Trimming shortened V by 0 bases and J by 4 bases, and 8 bases separated the two germline ends. Germline loops: CDR1 SGHRS, CDR2 YFSETQ. The CDR3 DNA follows: TGCGCCAGCAGCTTGGGAGCGTTGTACAATGAGCAGTTCTTC. Protein product: CASSLGALYNEQFF.

This sequence joins TRBV11-2 and TRBJ1-2; no clear D. Looked up from germline, CDR1 is SGHAT and CDR2 is FQNNGV. The CDR3 covers 15 residues. V lost 2 bases and J 2 bases, leaving 12 bases between the germline ends. CDR3 nucleotide sequence: TGTGCCAGCAGCTTACTTGTCTCGGTGAACTATGGCTACACCTTC. Its translation is CASSLLVSVNYGYTF.

The V call is TRBV4-3, the J call TRBJ1-1, with TRBD1 identical over 7 bases. Germline values: CDR1 LGHNA, CDR2 YSLEER. This CDR3 is 15 amino acids long. Losses at the gene ends were 3 bases for V and 0 bases for J; bases not matched to a gene: 4. This CDR3 reads CASSHPGTVNTEAFF. CDR3 DNA: TGCGCCAGCAGCCACCCCGGGACAGTGAACACTGAAGCTTTCTTT.

The rearrangement links TRBV11-2 to TRBJ2-5; a weak D match, TRBD1 (8 bases). With 4 bases removed from V and 5 bases from J, the gap between germline ends came to 20 bases. The CDR3 sequence is 16 residues long. CDR1 is SGHAT and CDR2 is FQNNGV in the germline V gene. CDR3 residues: CASSWGMTGEGETQYF. The CDR3 DNA sequence: TGTGCCAGCAGCTGGGGGATGACAGGGGAGGGGGAGACCCAGTACTTC.

The chain is built from TRBV5-1 and TRBJ1-1; D possibly corresponds to TRBD1 (6 bases). V lost 3 bases to trimming and J lost 2 bases, with 11 bases between them. CDR3 length equals 14 residues. Germline V gene lookup returns CDR1 SGHRS and CDR2 YFSETQ. For the CDR3, the DNA is TGCGCCAGCAGCTCGGGAGGGGGAAACACTGAAGCTTTCTTT. This translates into CASSSGGGNTEAFF.

The CDR3 DNA reads as TGTGCCAGCAGCCTCTTCCAGGGTCAGTGGCAGCCCCAGCATTTT. Its protein product is CASSLFQGQWQPQHF. The rearrangement links TRBV2 to TRBJ1-5; TRBD1 is a possible D gene (5 bases). Germline CDR1 reads SNHLY; CDR2 reads FYNNEI. The CDR3 is made up of 15 amino acids. Trimming removed 6 bases at V and 7 bases at J, with 19 bases between.

The chain recombines TRBV4-3 with TRBJ2-3; D is perhaps TRBD2 (6 bases). CDR1 LGHNA and CDR2 YSLEER come from the germline V gene. The length of the CDR3 is 19 residues. Trimming removed 0 bases from V and 2 bases from J, with 21 bases in between. CDR3 amino acids: CASSQDPQATGRHTDTQYF. As DNA, the CDR3 is TGCGCCAGCAGCCAAGATCCCCAAGCTACCGGGAGACACACAGATACGCAGTATTTT.

This chain uses TRBV18 with TRBJ2-2; the match to TRBD2 covers 12 bases. The CDR3 loop spans 17 amino acids. V gave up 6 bases and J gave up 2 bases; unmatched junction bases: 7. Germline-derived CDR1 and CDR2 are KGHSH and LQKENI. The CDR3 reads CASSPGLAGLNTGELFF. The CDR3 DNA is TGTGCCAGCTCCCCAGGACTAGCGGGACTCAACACCGGGGAGCTGTTTTTT.

The chain combines TRBV2 with TRBJ2-3; 9 nucleotides align to TRBD2. This CDR3 spans 16 amino acids. Germline CDR1 and CDR2: SNHLY and FYNNEI. V shed 7 bases and J 5 bases; nucleotides not matched to a gene: 13. CDR3 sequence (DNA): TGTGCCAGCACCGCGCTCGGCGGGGGGGCAGGAGATACGCAGTATTTT. As protein: CASTALGGGAGDTQYF.

V and J are TRBV9 and TRBJ2-3; 8 bases fit TRBD2. This CDR3 has 15 amino acids. J lost 3 bases, V lost 4 bases, and 7 bases had no gene match. Germline V lookup: CDR1 SGDLS, CDR2 YYNGEE. CDR3 sequence reads: CASSIGRAGTDTQYF. The CDR3 nucleotides are TGTGCCAGCAGCATCGGGAGGGCCGGGACAGATACGCAGTATTTT. Full variable domain (rest looked up from reference TRBV9 and TRBJ2-3): DSGVTQTPKHLITATGQRVTLRCSPRSGDLSVYWYQQSLDQGLQFLIQYYNGEERAKGNILERFSAQQFPDLHSELNLSSLELGDSALYFCASSIGRAGTDTQYFGPGTRLTVL.

The V and J genes are TRBV5-4 and TRBJ2-7; 8 nucleotides agree with TRBD2. With V trimmed by 1 base and J by 2 bases, 5 bases remained unmatched. In germline, CDR1 is SGHNT, CDR2 YYREEE (reference sequence). The CDR3 is made up of 15 amino acids. The CDR3 reads CASSLQRGPPYEQYF. The CDR3 DNA reads TGTGCCAGCAGCTTGCAGCGGGGGCCACCCTACGAGCAGTACTTC. Full variable domain (outside the CDR3, taken from reference TRBV5-4 and TRBJ2-7): ETGVTQSPTHLIKTRGQQVTLRCSSQSGHNTVSWYQQALGQGPQFIFQYYREEENGRGNFPPRFSGLQFPNYSSELNVNALELDDSALYLCASSLQRGPPYEQYFGPGTRLTVT.

J is TRBJ1-3 and V is TRBV10-1, with 9 nucleotides matching TRBD1. The length of the CDR3 is 14 residues. Germline CDR1 and CDR2: WNHNN and SYGVQD (reference sequence). V shed 8 bases and J 0 bases; nucleotides not matched to a gene: 2. CDR3 region: CASGTGSSGNTIYF. As DNA, the CDR3 is TGCGCCAGCGGGACAGGGAGCTCTGGAAACACCATATATTTT.

The rearrangement uses TRBV7-2 and TRBJ2-3; maybe TRBD2 (6 bases). The ends were cut back, 4 bases at V and 2 bases at J, with 10 bases in the middle. The CDR3 sequence is 14 residues long. CDR1 SGHTA and CDR2 FQGNSA come from the germline V gene. The CDR3 sequence: CASSSTGVTDTQYF. Written as DNA, the CDR3 is TGTGCCAGCAGCTCAACGGGGGTCACAGATACGCAGTATTTT. Full variable domain (outside the CDR3, taken from reference TRBV7-2 and TRBJ2-3): GAGVSQSPSNKVTEKGKDVELRCDPISGHTALYWYRQSLGQGLEFLIYFQGNSAPDKSGLPSDRFSAERTGGSVSTLTIQRTQQEDSAVYLCASSSTGVTDTQYFGPGTRLTVL.

The V and J genes are TRBV5-6 and TRBJ2-7; D is undetermined. The length of the CDR3 is 16 residues. Trimming took 4 bases from V and 3 from J, leaving 20 bases between them. Looked up from germline, CDR1 is SGHDT and CDR2 is YYEEEE. CDR3 sequence reads: CASSPAGSSLSYEQYF. The DNA for the CDR3 is TGTGCCAGCAGCCCGGCCGGGTCTAGTTTAAGCTACGAGCAGTACTTC.

The chain carries TRBV15 and TRBJ2-5, with D perhaps TRBD2 (6 bases). From germline, CDR1 is LNHNV and CDR2 YYDKDF (reference sequence). The CDR3 runs 18 residues. Trimming took 0 bases from V and 4 from J, leaving 21 bases between them. CDR3 amino acids: CATSRDLPAGTRVETQYF. The CDR3 bases are TGTGCCACCAGCAGAGATCTCCCCGCGGGGACCCGAGTAGAGACCCAGTACTTC.

The chain carries TRBV7-9 and TRBJ1-4; the match to TRBD1 covers 8 bases. Trimming took 7 bases from V and 6 from J; bases not matched to a gene: 7. There are 14 residues in the CDR3. In germline, CDR1 is SEHNR, CDR2 FQNEAQ (reference sequence). The CDR3 sequence: CASTEQGGDEKLFF. The CDR3 bases are TGTGCCAGCACCGAACAGGGGGGGGATGAAAAACTGTTTTTT.